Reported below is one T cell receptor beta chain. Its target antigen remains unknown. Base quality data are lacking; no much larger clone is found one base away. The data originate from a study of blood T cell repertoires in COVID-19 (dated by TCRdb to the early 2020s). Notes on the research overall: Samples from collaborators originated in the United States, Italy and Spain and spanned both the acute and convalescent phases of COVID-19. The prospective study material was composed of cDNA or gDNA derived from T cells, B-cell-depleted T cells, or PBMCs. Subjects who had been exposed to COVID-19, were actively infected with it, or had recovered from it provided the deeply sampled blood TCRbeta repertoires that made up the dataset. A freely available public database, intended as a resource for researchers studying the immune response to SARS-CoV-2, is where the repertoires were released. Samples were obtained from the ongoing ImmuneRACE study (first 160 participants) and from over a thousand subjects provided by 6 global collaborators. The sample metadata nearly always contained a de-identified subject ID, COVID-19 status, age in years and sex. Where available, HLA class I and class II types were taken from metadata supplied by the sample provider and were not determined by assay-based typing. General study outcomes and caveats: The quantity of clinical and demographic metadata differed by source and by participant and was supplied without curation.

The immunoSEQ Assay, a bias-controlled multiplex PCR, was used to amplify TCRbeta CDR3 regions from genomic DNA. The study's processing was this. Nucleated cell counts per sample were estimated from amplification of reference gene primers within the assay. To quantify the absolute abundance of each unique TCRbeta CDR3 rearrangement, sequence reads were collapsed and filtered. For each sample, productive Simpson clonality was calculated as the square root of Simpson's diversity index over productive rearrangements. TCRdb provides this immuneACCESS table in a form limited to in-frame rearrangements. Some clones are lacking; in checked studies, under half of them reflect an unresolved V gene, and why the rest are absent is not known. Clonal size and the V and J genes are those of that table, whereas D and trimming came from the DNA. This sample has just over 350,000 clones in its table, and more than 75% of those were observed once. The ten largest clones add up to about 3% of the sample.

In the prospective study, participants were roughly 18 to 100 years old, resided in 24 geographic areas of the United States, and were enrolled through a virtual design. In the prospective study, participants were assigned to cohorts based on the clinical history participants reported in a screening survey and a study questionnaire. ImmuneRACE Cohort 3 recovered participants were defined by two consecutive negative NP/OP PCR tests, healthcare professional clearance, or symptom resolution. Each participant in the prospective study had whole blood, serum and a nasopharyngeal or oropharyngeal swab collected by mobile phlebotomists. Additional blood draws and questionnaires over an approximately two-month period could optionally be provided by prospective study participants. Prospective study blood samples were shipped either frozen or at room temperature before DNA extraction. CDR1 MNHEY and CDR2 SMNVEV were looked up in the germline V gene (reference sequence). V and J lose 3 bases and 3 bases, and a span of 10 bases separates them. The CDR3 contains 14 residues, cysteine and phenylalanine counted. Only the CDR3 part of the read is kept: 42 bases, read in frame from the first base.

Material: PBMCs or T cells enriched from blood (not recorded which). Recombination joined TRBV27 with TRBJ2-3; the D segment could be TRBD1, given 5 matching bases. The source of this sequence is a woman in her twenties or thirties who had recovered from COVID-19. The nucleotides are TGTGCCAGCAGTTTCTCAGACAGAACAGATACGCAGTATTTT. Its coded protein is CASSFSDRTDTQYF.